Included here is one T cell receptor beta chain sequence, with context. The antigen it recognizes is unknown. No qualities accompany the bases; no much larger clone lies one base away. The sample is drawn from a study of long-term antiretroviral therapy in people with HIV (dated by TCRdb to between 2021 and 2023). Background on the whole study: Collection of the earliest samples took place about a decade ahead of the 2015 WHO recommendation for immediate ART, at a time when ART was typically delayed until CD4 counts fell. This retrospective serial study examined whether starting ART and sustained HIV suppression were associated with changes in the composition and diversity of the TRB repertoire in peripheral blood. The cohort contributed 150 to 200 cryopreserved PBMC samples from 25 to 35 adults with confirmed HIV infection, collected serially over a mean of approximately 6 years (range 1-12). Eleven of the 30 participants with HIV were female. Test extractions of a monoclonal T-cell line alongside under 35 polyclonal samples showed no cross-contamination during QIAcube processing.

The immunoSEQ hsTCRB v3.0 assay was used at survey level resolution for TRB variable region sequencing. The targeted TRB sequencing depth was roughly 40,000-50,000 T-cell genomes per sample. TRB libraries were pooled and sequenced on an Illumina MiSeq using a v3 150-cycle kit. The source study handled its data this way. Repertoire analysis ran in R within a reproducible Nextflow workflow covering QC, data transformation and analysis. LymphoSeq2, an R package for exploring AIRR-Seq data, was used to implement the custom analyses. A handful of samples that produced fewer than 5000 total TRB sequences were removed, so 190 or so HIV repertoires were analyzed. Of the roughly 190 retained HIV repertoires, approximately 60 were collected before and 120 to 130 after ART initiation. Repertoires were downsampled to 5000 TRB nucleotide sequences, and summary statistics were averaged over 100 downsampling iterations. TRB sequences were retained for analysis only if CDR3 regions of at least seven amino acids were present. Diversity was measured with a Shannon entropy-derived clonality score and the Gini coefficient. In the repertoire networks, any two of the top 5000 CDR3 amino acid sequences were connected whenever the two sequences differed by an edit distance of one. For TRB CDR3 amino acid sequences, antigen specificity groups and MHC restriction were predicted with GLIPH2. To flag known CMV, EBV, HIV or tissue antigen associations, CDR3 amino acid sequences were matched against VDJdb and McPAS-TCR. Pre-ART, post-ART and control groups were compared with Wilcoxon signed-rank tests and Holm-Bonferroni correction. In TCRdb, the immuneACCESS table is reduced to in-frame sequences with V and J assigned. These tables do not hold every clone; where another copy was compared, an unresolved V gene accounts for under half, and the others remain unexplained. V and J calls and clone size are as listed in that table; D and trimming were resolved from the DNA. This sample lists 30,000 to 50,000 clones; 75% to 90% were detected once. The top ten clones comprise 4.5% to 7% of the sample.

Inclusion was restricted to participants for whom at least one PBMC sample before ART initiation and at least two post-ART samples were available. Treatment was received in the United States of America by all participants with HIV. Cryopreserved samples of about 0.95-11 million PBMC were thawed and washed before DNA extraction. At the time of the earliest PBMC sample, participants with HIV were aged between roughly 20 and 60 years. Per participant, PBMC samples came from 1-4 timepoints prior to ART initiation and 2-8 timepoints following ART initiation, for a median of 7 samples. Serial HIV viral load, CD4+ T-cell count, ART history and demographic data were obtained for every participant. Genomic DNA was extracted from unsorted PBMC with a Qiagen kit on a QIAcube, with processing performed in batches of 12 samples. Trimming costs V 3 bases and J 0 bases, and their ends lie 12 bases apart. The cysteine opens and the phenylalanine closes a CDR3 of 16 amino acids. The retained sequence is limited to the CDR3, 48 bases, with the frame set at the first base. CDR1 and CDR2, looked up from the germline V gene (reference sequence), are SEHNR and FQNEAQ.

Overall study results and their limits: A significant increase in TRB diversity was found to be associated with ART initiation, although TRB diversity was observed to remain significantly below that of transplant donor controls even after long-term ART. Expanded TRB clones identified before ART initiation dominated the repertoire at all time points, although this dominance fluctuated and declined in many PLHIV after ART. Because PBMC availability was limited, only the TCR beta chain was sequenced, with no alpha chain pairing. Because pre-ART samples had limited cell numbers, unsorted PBMC were profiled rather than sorted CD4+ and CD8+ T cells. The samples span the years 2004 to 2017, and the ART regimens used at that time may not be as effective as current regimens. Inferences about post-ART repertoire changes are limited because no data were available on ART adherence, viral resistance or therapy changes. CDR3 length ranges in HIV repertoires were narrower than in controls, and network structure suggested an antigen-experienced repertoire with only a slight naive shift after ART.

Recombination linked TRBV7-9 to TRBJ2-1; the D element could tentatively be TRBD1 or TRBD2, as 5 bases agree for each. This sequence originates from a woman aged 50 to 65 with HIV. The specimen was unsorted PBMCs, collected 3.1 years after starting antiretroviral therapy. Read as DNA, the sequence is TGTGCCAGCAGCTTCGGGGACCCGAGCTCCTACAATGAGCAGTTCTTC. Its protein product is CASSFGDPSSYNEQFF.